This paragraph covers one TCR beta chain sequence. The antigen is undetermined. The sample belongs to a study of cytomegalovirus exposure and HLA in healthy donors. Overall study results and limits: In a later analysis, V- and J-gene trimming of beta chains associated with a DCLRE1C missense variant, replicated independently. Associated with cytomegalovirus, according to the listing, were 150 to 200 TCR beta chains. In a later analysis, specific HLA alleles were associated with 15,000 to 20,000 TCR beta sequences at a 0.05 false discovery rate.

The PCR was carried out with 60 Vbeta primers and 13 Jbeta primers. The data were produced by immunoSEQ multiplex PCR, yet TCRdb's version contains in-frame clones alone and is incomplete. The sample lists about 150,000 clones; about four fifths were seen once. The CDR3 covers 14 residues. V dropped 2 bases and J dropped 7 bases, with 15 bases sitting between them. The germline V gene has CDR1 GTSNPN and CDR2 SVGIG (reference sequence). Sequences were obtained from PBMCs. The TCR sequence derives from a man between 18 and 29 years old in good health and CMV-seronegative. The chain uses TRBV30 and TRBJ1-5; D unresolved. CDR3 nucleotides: TGTGCCTGGAGTTATGGCAGGTCATTCCAGCCCCAGCATTTT. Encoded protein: CAWSYGRSFQPQHF.